The clone carrying this TCR beta chain showed up many times. The target antigen is unknown. Germline V gives CDR1 MNHEY, CDR2 SVGEGT. V was shortened by 10 bases and J by 2 bases, with 14 bases between the two germline ends. This CDR3 contains 14 residues. This specimen comes from a study of regulatory T cells in long-lasting Graves disease. Described time point: newly diagnosed GD, antithyroid drugs for less than 3 months. With RNA extracted from PBMCs as input, the TCR library was made. The study's findings and limits: Sharing of public clonotypes was greater in persistent patients (around 3,000) than in new patients (roughly 1,000).

Arm-PCR of CDR3 regions and iRepertoire HTBI primers were the basis on which TCR beta libraries were built. TCRdb called the multiplex PCR reads again in MiXCR, with one record for every CDR3 protein. The data show 400,000 to 450,000 distinct CDR3 sequences, about 15% seen once. The data were also submitted as part of a second study, on T cells in Graves' hyperthyroidism and ophthalmopathy.

This sequence joins TRBV6-2 or TRBV6-3 and TRBJ2-2; D is possibly TRBD1 or TRBD2 (5 bases each). The specimen was peripheral blood mononuclear cells (PBMCs), collected at new diagnosis, from a patient treated with antithyroid drugs. The TCR originated in a woman aged 25 to 39 with Graves disease. CDR3 region: CATLGTGNTGELFF. CDR3 in DNA: TGTGCCACCCTCGGGACGGGTAACACCGGGGAGCTGTTTTTT.